Following are 30 T cell receptor beta chains from one sample sequenced in a study of breast tumors, draining lymph nodes, adjacent tissues. MiXCR, run by TCRdb on the multiplex PCR reads, gives a single entry per CDR3 protein. Of roughly 110,000 distinct CDR3 sequences listed, more than 25% are singletons. The lymph nodes were axillary draining lymph nodes from breast cancer patients. Sequencing used axillary lymph node tissue. The receptor source for this set is a female donor with breast cancer. Some clones in this sample may be carry-over from other donors' samples.

This clonotype was detected many times. This may come from a read error, since a much larger clone is one base off. The V and J genes are TRBV20-1 and TRBJ2-7; TRBD2 aligns across 9 bases. Germline CDR1 DFQATT, CDR2 SNEGSKA (reference sequence). The CDR3 has 14 amino acids. After removal of 6 bases from V and 6 bases from J, the junction contained 12 bases not matched to a gene. CDR3 nucleotides: TGCAGTGCGCTACCTAGCGGGAACCCCTCCGAGCAGTACTTC. Residues: CSALPSGNPSEQYF.

This clonotype came up once. Being one base from a much bigger clone, this may be a read error. Since no conserved phenylalanine or tryptophan closes the CDR3, a read error is the likely cause. The chain combines TRBV7-3 with TRBJ2-5; no firm D call. The CDR3 is 14 residues long. CDR1 and CDR2 from the germline V gene are SGHTA and FQGTGA. The CDR3 here is CASSLAGLQEAQYL. The CDR3 DNA reads TGTGCCAGCAGCTTAGCCGGCCTCCAAGAGGCCCAGTACCTC.

This clonotype was picked up many times. This sequence joins TRBV2 and TRBJ2-4; D is unclear. Germline V gene sequence: CDR1 SNHLY, CDR2 FYNNEI. The CDR3 is 13 residues long. Between the trimmed V and J ends, which lost 8 bases and 0 bases, there was a span of 8 bases. CDR3 DNA: TGTGCCAGCGACCCGGAAGCCAAAAACATTCAGTACTTC. Translation gives CASDPEAKNIQYF.

This clonotype was recorded many times. The rearrangement uses TRBV4-3 and TRBJ1-3, with unresolved D. The CDR3 sequence is 16 residues long. Germline assignment: CDR1 LGHNA and CDR2 YSLEER. Trimming took 0 bases from V and 5 from J, leaving 14 bases between them. As DNA, the CDR3 is TGCGCCAGCAGCCAAGAGAAGAGGATCCGAAGAAACACCATATATTTT. The encoded protein is CASSQEKRIRRNTIYF.

This clonotype appeared a few times. The CDR3 DNA reads TGCAGTGCAACTAAAGCCGGGACATACTACGAGCAGTACTTC. Translated, it gives CSATKAGTYYEQYF. The V call is TRBV20-1, the J call TRBJ2-7; maybe TRBD1 (6 bases). CDR1 DFQATT and CDR2 SNEGSKA come from the germline V gene (reference sequence). This CDR3 region has 14 residues. Trimming took 6 bases from V and 3 from J, leaving 18 bases between them.

This clonotype was seen a few times. The DNA of the CDR3 is TGCGCCAGCAGCCAGTTAGACGGCTACGAGCAGTACTTC. It yields the protein CASSQLDGYEQYF. The rearrangement joins TRBV5-1 to TRBJ2-7, with D unresolved. This CDR3 comprises 13 residues. Trimming removed 4 bases at V and 3 bases at J, with 11 bases between. Germline CDR1 is SGHRS and CDR2 is YFSETQ. The full variable domain, its missing parts supplied by reference TRBV5-1 and TRBJ2-7, is KAGVTQTPRYLIKTRGQQVTLSCSPISGHRSVSWYQQTPGQGLQFLFEYFSETQRNKGNFPGRFSGRQFSNSRSEMNVSTLELGDSALYLCASSQLDGYEQYFGPGTRLTVT.

This sequence joins TRBV7-3 and TRBJ2-2; tentative D call: TRBD2 (7 bases). CDR1 and CDR2 (germline): SGHTA, FQGTGA. V was pared by 1 base and J by 0 bases, with 18 bases between. The CDR3 is made up of 19 amino acids. CDR3 region: CASSLKAVSRGPNTGELFF. The CDR3, as DNA: TGTGCCAGCAGCTTAAAAGCGGTCTCGCGGGGGCCGAACACCGGGGAGCTGTTTTTT.

This chain joins TRBV6-2 or TRBV6-3 and TRBJ2-6, with D perhaps matching TRBD1 or TRBD2 (5 bases each). V was cut by 6 bases and J by 0 bases, with 12 bases left in between. The CDR3 spans 16 residues. Germline V CDR1 and CDR2: MNHEY, SVGEGT. CDR3 DNA sequence: TGTGCCAGCAGGCCCGGGACCGGCTCTGGGGCCAACGTCCTGACTTTC. It codes for CASRPGTGSGANVLTF.

This clonotype has only a few counts. V is TRBV28 and J is TRBJ2-1, with 14 bases lining up with TRBD2. This CDR3 spans 15 amino acids. V was pared by 6 bases and J by 7 bases, with 5 bases of the junction left unmatched. Germline V gives CDR1 MDHEN, CDR2 SYDVKM. The DNA of the CDR3 is TGTGCCAGCAGCCCGGGACTAGCGGGAGAGAATGAGCAGTTCTTC. Amino acid sequence: CASSPGLAGENEQFF.

V gene TRBV7-9 combines with J gene TRBJ2-7, with a tentative D call TRBD2 (6 bases). The V gene's germline CDR1 is SEHNR and CDR2 FQNEAQ (reference sequence). The length of the CDR3 is 14 residues. The germline V and J ends were trimmed by 2 bases and 3 bases, with 11 bases remaining between them. The CDR3 DNA reads as TGTGCCAGCAGCTTAAAGGGCGGGGACTACGAGCAGTACTTC. Protein sequence: CASSLKGGDYEQYF.

Many counts were recorded for this clonotype. CDR3 sequence: CASIRGETVNTGELFF. The DNA for the CDR3 is TGTGCCAGCATTCGAGGGGAGACTGTGAACACCGGGGAGCTGTTTTTT. The J gene is TRBJ2-2, the V gene TRBV28; either TRBD1 or TRBD2 may supply D (5 bases each). The CDR3 has 16 amino acids. V lost 7 bases and J 1 base, leaving 16 bases between the germline ends. The germline V gene encodes CDR1 MDHEN and CDR2 SYDVKM.

Regarding this clonotype: This could be a read error, since a much larger clone is one nucleotide away. The CDR3 region is CASGFRQGFTGEPFF. Here the CDR3 DNA reads TGTGCTAGTGGTTTCCGGCAGGGATTCACCGGGGAGCCGTTTTTT. The chain uses TRBV12-5 and TRBJ2-2; D tentatively fits TRBD1 or TRBD2 (5 bases each). Germline V gene data show CDR1 as LGHNT and CDR2 as FRNRAP. The CDR3 totals 15 residues.

The J gene is TRBJ1-1, the V gene TRBV20-1; 9 bases map to TRBD1. Losses at the gene ends were 5 bases for V and 4 bases for J; bases not matched to a gene: 8. The CDR3 has 14 amino acids. CDR1 DFQATT and CDR2 SNEGSKA come from the germline V gene (reference sequence). The CDR3 coding sequence is TGCAGTGCTGGCCAGGGACAGGGTGGCACTGAAGCTTTCTTT. It translates to CSAGQGQGGTEAFF.

The J gene is TRBJ2-2, the V gene TRBV20-1; TRBD2 aligns across 7 bases. Unmatched junction bases numbered 3, after V lost 2 bases and J lost 6 bases. The CDR3 is made up of 13 amino acids. Germline loops: CDR1 DFQATT, CDR2 SNEGSKA (reference sequence). DNA for the CDR3: TGCAGTGCTAGATGGGGGGGGGCCGGGGAGCTGTTTTTT. Its translation: CSARWGGAGELFF.

This clonotype has at least ten counts. V and J are TRBV6-1 and TRBJ2-7; D uncertain. V dropped 5 bases and J dropped 0 bases, with 11 bases sitting between them. The CDR3 loop spans 14 amino acids. CDR1 and CDR2 from the germline V gene are MNHNS and SASEGT. DNA for the CDR3: TGTGCCAGCAGTCATCGGCCGAGCTCCTACGAGCAGTACTTC. Translated, it gives CASSHRPSSYEQYF.

This clonotype has at least ten counts. This sequence joins TRBV11-2 and TRBJ2-3; 11 bases line up with TRBD2. Germline CDR1 and CDR2: SGHAT and FQNNGV. The CDR3 is 13 amino acids. Trimming at V came to 11 bases and at J to 3 bases, leaving 4 bases not matched to a gene. CDR3 sequence reads: CAHRLAGTDTQYF. The CDR3 DNA is TGTGCCCACAGACTAGCGGGAACAGATACGCAGTATTTT. The whole variable domain, filled in from reference TRBV11-2 and TRBJ2-3, reads EAGVAQSPRYKIIEKRQSVAFWCNPISGHATLYWYQQILGQGPKLLIQFQNNGVVDDSQLPKDRFSAERLKGVDSTLKIQPAKLEDSAVYLCAHRLAGTDTQYFGPGTRLTVL.

This clonotype was seen many times. The chain uses TRBV7-6 and TRBJ2-3; D remains unclear. V dropped 5 bases and J dropped 0 bases, with 18 bases sitting between them. From germline, CDR1 is SGHVS and CDR2 FNYEAQ. The length of the CDR3 is 17 residues. The DNA for the CDR3 is TGTGCCAGCAGCGCTAACGACGAGCGATTGAGCACAGATACGCAGTATTTT. Protein: CASSANDERLSTDTQYF.

In this sample, this clonotype turned up many times. The chain combines TRBV14 with TRBJ2-1; 12 bases agree with TRBD2. The CDR3 covers 18 residues. Unmatched junction bases numbered 11, after V lost 0 bases and J lost 8 bases. The germline CDR1 and CDR2 sequences are SGHDN and FVKESK. As DNA, the CDR3 is TGTGCCAGCAGCCAAGATTATACTAGCGGGAGGCATCGGGATGAGCAGTTCTTC. This sequence encodes CASSQDYTSGRHRDEQFF.

The chain combines TRBV2 with TRBJ1-6, with TRBD1 as a possible D gene (6 bases). CDR3 length: 14 residues. The ends were cut back, 6 bases at V and 9 bases at J, with 15 bases in the middle. The germline gives CDR1 SNHLY, CDR2 FYNNEI. CDR3 in amino acids: CASRTQGLGSPLHF. The DNA for the CDR3 is TGTGCCAGCAGAACTCAGGGGTTAGGTTCACCCCTCCACTTT.

As concerns this clonotype: Its ends do not fully match the called genes, so a read error is possible. The chain has TRBV29-1 and TRBJ2-7; D is possibly TRBD1 or TRBD2 (5 bases each). CDR1 is SQVTM, CDR2 ANQGSEA, per germline. The CDR3 is 12 residues long. Here the CDR3 reads CSVLGVSGELYF. The CDR3 DNA reads as TGCAGCGTCCTAGGGGTTTCCGGGGAGCTGTACTTC.

CDR3 protein: CATSTGGPGEQYF. The CDR3 coding sequence is TGTGCCACCAGCACAGGGGGCCCGGGGGAGCAGTACTTC. The chain combines TRBV15 with TRBJ2-7; 8 positions match TRBD1. V was clipped by 4 bases and J by 7 bases; unmatched bases: 6. Germline-derived CDR1 and CDR2 are LNHNV and YYDKDF (reference sequence). The CDR3 is made up of 13 amino acids.

This chain links TRBV20-1 with TRBJ2-3; D is perhaps TRBD2 (6 bases). Trimming stripped 3 bases from V and 11 bases from J, with 24 bases between. This CDR3 has 15 amino acids. Looked up from germline, CDR1 is DFQATT and CDR2 is SNEGSKA (reference sequence). The DNA of the CDR3 is TGCAGTGCTAGGAATCCTCGAGGGAGGAGGAATGAGCAGTATTTT. It is translated as CSARNPRGRRNEQYF.

This clonotype appeared many times. This sequence joins TRBV5-8 and TRBJ1-2; no reliable D call. The CDR3 loop spans 17 amino acids. Between the trimmed V and J ends, which lost 4 bases and 5 bases, there was a span of 24 bases. CDR1 is SGHTS, CDR2 YDEGEE, per germline. The CDR3 protein is CASSLIVLTSATYGYTF. CDR3 nucleotide sequence: TGTGCCAGCAGCCTAATAGTGCTGACAAGCGCAACATATGGCTACACCTTC.

This clonotype appeared many times. The V call is TRBV19, the J call TRBJ2-5, with D unresolved. Trimming stripped 3 bases from V and 5 bases from J, with 10 bases between. The germline V gene encodes CDR1 LNHDA and CDR2 SQIVND (reference sequence). The CDR3 length is 13 residues. The DNA for the CDR3 is TGTGCCAGTAGTATCACTGGGTCCGAGACCCAGTACTTC. Protein product: CASSITGSETQYF.

The V call is TRBV19, the J call TRBJ2-7; 8 bases line up with TRBD2. Per germline, CDR1 LNHDA and CDR2 SQIVND (reference sequence). J gave up 6 bases and V 5 bases, and 12 bases lay outside the gene matches. There are 15 residues in the CDR3. This CDR3 reads CASSLINSGIVEQYF. In nucleotides, the CDR3 is TGTGCCAGTAGTTTGATTAATAGCGGGATTGTCGAGCAGTACTTC.

The rearrangement links TRBV29-1 to TRBJ1-4, with a tentative D call TRBD1 (5 bases). The V gene's germline CDR1 is SQVTM and CDR2 ANQGSEA. Trimming removed 1 base from V and 3 bases from J, with 12 bases in between. The CDR3 is 15 residues long. CDR3 nucleotides: TGCAGCGTTGAAGGCCAGGGTGTTGCTAATGAAAAACTGTTTTTT. It encodes CSVEGQGVANEKLFF. Complete variable domain (other parts from reference TRBV29-1 and TRBJ1-4): SAVISQKPSRDICQRGTSLTIQCQVDSQVTMMFWYRQQPGQSLTLIATANQGSEATYESGFVIDKFPISRPNLTFSTLTVSNMSPEDSSIYLCSVEGQGVANEKLFFGSGTQLSVL.

This clonotype was recorded many times. The chain is built from TRBV9 and TRBJ2-5; tentatively, D is TRBD1 or TRBD2 (5 bases each). The V and J ends lost 0 bases and 5 bases respectively, with 14 bases between them. CDR1 is SGDLS, CDR2 YYNGEE, per germline. The CDR3 sequence is 15 residues long. The CDR3 is CASSVDNGWGETQYF. The CDR3 nucleotides are TGTGCCAGCAGCGTAGACAACGGCTGGGGGGAGACCCAGTACTTC. The complete variable domain, with remaining parts taken from reference TRBV9 and TRBJ2-5, reads DSGVTQTPKHLITATGQRVTLRCSPRSGDLSVYWYQQSLDQGLQFLIQYYNGEERAKGNILERFSAQQFPDLHSELNLSSLELGDSALYFCASSVDNGWGETQYFGPGTRLLVL.

This clonotype was found a few times. A much larger clone differs by one base, so this may be a read error. The chain couples TRBV11-3 to TRBJ2-1; D tentatively fits TRBD1 or TRBD2 (6 bases each). Germline V gene sequence: CDR1 SGHNT, CDR2 YENEEA. The CDR3 contains 14 residues. Deletions cut 2 bases from V and 6 bases from J, with 11 bases between. CDR3 bases: TGTGCCAGCAGCTTAACACCGGGGGCCAATGAGCAGTTCTTC. The encoded protein is CASSLTPGANEQFF.

This clonotype was recorded at least ten times. This chain links TRBV5-1 with TRBJ2-2, with TRBD1 matching over 7 bases. CDR3 length: 14 residues. The junction had 4 bases not matched to a gene; V was cut back by 5 bases and J by 3 bases. Germline CDR1 and CDR2: SGHRS and YFSETQ. The CDR3 spells CASRGTGDTGELFF. Here the CDR3 DNA reads TGCGCCAGCAGGGGAACAGGGGACACCGGGGAGCTGTTTTTT.

This clonotype occurred many times. This chain joins TRBV5-4 and TRBJ1-4, with TRBD1 as a possible D gene (5 bases). Germline V gene data show CDR1 as SGHNT and CDR2 as YYREEE (reference sequence). This CDR3 has 15 residues. Trimming removed 4 bases from V and 5 bases from J, with 15 bases in between. As DNA, the CDR3 is TGTGCCAGCAGCGACTGGGGGGGAGGGAATGAAAAACTGTTTTTT. It encodes CASSDWGGGNEKLFF. Filled out from reference TRBV5-4 and TRBJ1-4, the complete variable domain reads ETGVTQSPTHLIKTRGQQVTLRCSSQSGHNTVSWYQQALGQGPQFIFQYYREEENGRGNFPPRFSGLQFPNYSSELNVNALELDDSALYLCASSDWGGGNEKLFFGSGTQLSVL.